Listed here is a single TCR beta chain. What antigen it recognizes has not been identified. Base qualities are not provided; no much larger clone lies one nucleotide away. This sample stems from a study of CD8 T cells in ankylosing spondylitis (TCRdb year 2017). Study-level background: T cell receptor beta repertoires were profiled in healthy donors and ankylosing spondylitis patients so that disease-linked TCR variants could be found. Samples of peripheral blood were taken, and for ankylosing spondylitis patients, synovial fluid was collected as well. The full study cohort comprised 25 or so ankylosing spondylitis patients and 110 or so healthy donors.

Overall study outcomes, separate from this receptor: Some of the motif variants had been reported before in the synovial fluid and blood of reactive arthritis patients, a finding that suggests common disease-initiation mechanisms. Significant enrichment of the disease-linked clones was reported in matched synovial fluid samples from ankylosing spondylitis patients. Blood from ankylosing spondylitis patients appeared to be characterized by a TCR beta motif composed of roughly eight highly homologous amino acid variants. The disease-linked clones had a CD8+ phenotype and were found at relatively low frequencies in peripheral blood.

Between the V and J ends, shortened by 0 bases and 8 bases respectively, the junction contains 8 bases. Based on the germline V gene, the CDR1 and CDR2 sequences are SGHRS and YFSETQ. The CDR3 runs 12 amino acids, cysteine and phenylalanine included. Only the CDR3 DNA stays, 36 bases, in frame from base 1. Sequencing used an Illumina HiSeq 2500. Quantitative 5'-RACE with molecular barcodes was used to prepare TCR beta libraries. Under the source paper's analysis protocol: Disease-linked TCR variants were identified with a new computational method built on a probabilistic model of VDJ rearrangement. The raw public reads went through TCRdb reprocessing: fastp at Q25, MiXCR clone calling, in-frame beta chains kept. CDR3 protein sequences are deduplicated, and each keeps its most common genes and DNA. The V and J calls, along with clone size, are taken from TCRdb and not from the paper's own processing. The sample yields over 600,000 distinct CDR3 sequences; 15% to 20% were counted once. The ten top clones hold around 19% of the sample.

This TCR was sampled from a male donor with ankylosing spondylitis. Material: blood, either unsorted or a sorted T cell fraction (not recorded which). Here the chain combines TRBV5-1 and TRBJ2-5; a confident D gene designation cannot be given. The CDR3 in this case is CASSLDGSTQYF. The bases read TGCGCCAGCAGCTTGGACGGCTCCACCCAGTACTTC. Supplemented by the reference TRBV5-1 and TRBJ2-5 proteins around the CDR3, the complete variable domain is KAGVTQTPRYLIKTRGQQVTLSCSPISGHRSVSWYQQTPGQGLQFLFEYFSETQRNKGNFPGRFSGRQFSNSRSEMNVSTLELGDSALYLCASSLDGSTQYFGPGTRLLVL.